The 10 T cell receptor beta chains given below trace back to one sample, sequenced in a study of T cell responses to AZD1222 COVID-19 vaccine (dated by TCRdb to the early 2020s). The time point label of this sample denotes: baseline before first vaccination. Reading the label with the study, this specimen's treatment or condition is: meningococcal conjugate vaccine given as trial control. Libraries were constructed by the immunoSEQ multiplex PCR assay. The immuneACCESS repertoire file appears here via TCRdb, limited to in-frame rearrangements. These files lack a portion of the clones; in checked studies, under half of the deficit traces to unresolved V genes, and the cause of the others is not known. In this sample the table shows about 120,000 clones, roughly 88% of which occur a single time. The top ten clones comprise roughly 3.8% of the sample. The sequencing used peripheral blood, collected on day 0 of MenACWY control vaccination. The receptors stem from an adult in good health.

This chain joins TRBV5-7 and TRBJ2-2; no clear D gene. TRBV5-7 falls under the ORF class, with uncertain function. The germline V and J ends were trimmed by 4 bases and 0 bases, with 13 bases remaining between them. CDR3 length equals 16 residues. CDR3 sequence reads: CASSLTEIANTGELFF. CDR3 bases: TGTGCCAGCAGCCTGACCGAGATTGCGAACACCGGGGAGCTGTTTTTT.

V gene TRBV5-6 combines with J gene TRBJ1-4; a possible D gene is TRBD1 (6 bases). Deletions cut 1 base from V and 0 bases from J, with 10 bases between. Germline CDR1 and CDR2: SGHDT and YYEEEE. The CDR3 sequence is 16 residues long. CDR3 in amino acids: CASSLYRDATNEKLFF. The CDR3 DNA sequence: TGTGCCAGCAGCTTGTACAGGGATGCAACTAATGAAAAACTGTTTTTT.

This clone was observed a few times. J is TRBJ1-6 and V is TRBV14; D remains unclear. The CDR3 is made up of 12 amino acids. Germline CDR1 and CDR2: SGHDN and FVKESK. V was shortened by 2 bases and J by 5 bases, with 1 base between the two germline ends. The CDR3 reads CASSQNNSPLHF. The CDR3 DNA follows: TGTGCCAGCAGCCAAAATAATTCACCCCTCCACTTT.

The V gene is TRBV28, the J gene TRBJ2-2, with D perhaps matching TRBD2 (6 bases). V lost 10 bases and J lost 1, with 16 bases in between. Germline CDR1 is MDHEN and CDR2 is SYDVKM. The CDR3 spans 15 residues. CDR3 nucleotides: TGTGCCACGCAGTCCGGGACTCGGAACACCGGGGAGCTGTTTTTT. Amino acids: CATQSGTRNTGELFF.

The chain combines TRBV28 with TRBJ1-4; D is possibly TRBD1 (6 bases). The CDR3 is made up of 15 amino acids. Germline V CDR1 and CDR2: MDHEN, SYDVKM. V shed 6 bases and J shed 4 bases, with 15 bases lying between them. The CDR3 is CASSWTVVSNEKLFF. CDR3 DNA: TGTGCCAGCAGCTGGACAGTCGTCAGTAATGAAAAACTGTTTTTT. Based on the CDR3 plus reference TRBV28 and TRBJ1-4, the full variable domain is DVKVTQSSRYLVKRTGEKVFLECVQDMDHENMFWYRQDPGLGLRLIYFSYDVKMKEKGDIPEGYSVSREKKERFSLILESASTNQTSMYLCASSWTVVSNEKLFFGSGTQLSVL.

This clone was counted between two and nine times. The chain links TRBV30 to TRBJ1-4; D may be TRBD1 (6 bases). V lost 2 bases and J 8 bases, leaving 12 bases between the germline ends. The CDR3 is 13 amino acids. Germline V CDR1 and CDR2: GTSNPN, SVGIG (reference sequence). For the CDR3, the DNA is TGTGCCTGGAGTCGACAGGCGGGGGAAAAACTGTTTTTT. Translating gives CAWSRQAGEKLFF.

This clone was seen a handful of times. This rearrangement joins TRBV24-1 to TRBJ1-2, with TRBD1 as a possible D gene (6 bases). Trimming shortened V by 3 bases and J by 8 bases, and 15 bases separated the two germline ends. The length of the CDR3 is 14 residues. In germline, CDR1 is KGHDR, CDR2 SFDVKD. CDR3 in DNA: TGTGCCACCAGTGATCCCCGAGGGGGTAGGGGCTACACCTTC. Encoded protein: CATSDPRGGRGYTF.

This CDR3 is CASRSRQGTTDTQYF. The CDR3 DNA is TGTGCCAGCAGGTCTCGACAGGGGACCACAGATACGCAGTATTTT. The rearrangement links TRBV7-2 to TRBJ2-3, with TRBD1 identical over 8 bases. This CDR3 contains 15 residues. The germline gives CDR1 SGHTA, CDR2 FQGNSA. With V trimmed by 6 bases and J by 2 bases, 7 bases remained unmatched.

The chain recombines TRBV12-2 with TRBJ2-7; TRBD1 was called by the table and not checked on the DNA. TRBV12-2 has pseudogene status. The CDR3 runs to 17 residues. The CDR3 spells CASRLAPRTGRNYEQYF. Written as DNA, the CDR3 is TGTGCAAGTCGCTTAGCGCCCCGGACAGGTAGGAACTACGAGCAGTACTTC.

The chain combines TRBV7-9 with TRBJ2-7, with D maybe TRBD2 (6 bases). Trimming cost V 5 bases and J 1 base, with 12 bases left between them. Germline V CDR1 and CDR2: SEHNR, FQNEAQ (reference sequence). The CDR3 consists of 14 residues. The CDR3 loop reads CASSPGVQSYEQYF. CDR3 in DNA: TGTGCCAGCAGCCCGGGGGTGCAGTCCTACGAGCAGTACTTC.